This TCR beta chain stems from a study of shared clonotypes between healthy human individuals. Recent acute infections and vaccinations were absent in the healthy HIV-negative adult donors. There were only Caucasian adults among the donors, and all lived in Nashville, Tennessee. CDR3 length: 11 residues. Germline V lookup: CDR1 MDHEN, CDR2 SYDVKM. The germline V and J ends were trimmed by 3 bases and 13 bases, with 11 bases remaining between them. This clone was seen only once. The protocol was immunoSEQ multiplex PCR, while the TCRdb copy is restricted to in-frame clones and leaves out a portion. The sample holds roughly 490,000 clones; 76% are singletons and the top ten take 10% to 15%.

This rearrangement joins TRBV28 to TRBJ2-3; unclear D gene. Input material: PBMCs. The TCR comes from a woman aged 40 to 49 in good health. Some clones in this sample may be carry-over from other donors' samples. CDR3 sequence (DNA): TGTGCCAGCAGTTTGGCAACTCCTAAGTATTTT. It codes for CASSLATPKYF.